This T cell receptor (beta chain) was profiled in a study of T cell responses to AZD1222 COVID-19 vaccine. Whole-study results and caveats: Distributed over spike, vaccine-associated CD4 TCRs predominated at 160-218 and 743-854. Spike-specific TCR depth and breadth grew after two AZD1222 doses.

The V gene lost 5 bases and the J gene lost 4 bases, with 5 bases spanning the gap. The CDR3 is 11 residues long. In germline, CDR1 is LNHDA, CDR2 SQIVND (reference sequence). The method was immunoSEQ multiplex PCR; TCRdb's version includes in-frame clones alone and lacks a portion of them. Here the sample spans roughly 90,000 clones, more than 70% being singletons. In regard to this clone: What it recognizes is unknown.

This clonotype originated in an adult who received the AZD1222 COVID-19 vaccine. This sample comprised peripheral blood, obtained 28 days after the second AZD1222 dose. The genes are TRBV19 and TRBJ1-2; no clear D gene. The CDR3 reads CASSGGYGYTF. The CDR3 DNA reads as TGTGCCAGTAGTGGAGGCTATGGCTACACCTTC.